These 2 T cell receptor beta chains were all obtained from the same sample, sequenced in a study of monozygotic twins with inflammatory bowel disease. TCRdb reprocessed the 5' RACE reads and stores each CDR3 protein as one record, lacking DNA. This sample contains hundreds of thousands of distinct CDR3 sequences. The sample comprised blood. Source of these receptors: a human donor with ulcerative colitis or Crohn's disease, or a healthy co-twin of an affected twin (not recorded which).

V and J are TRBV12-3 or TRBV12-4 and TRBJ2-5; the D gene TCRdb calls, TRBD1, cannot be checked with no DNA. The CDR3 covers 14 residues. The CDR3 loop is CASSPLMYQETQYF.

The V and J genes are TRBV3-1 and TRBJ1-1; the D call of TRBD1 rests on TCRdb alone, since no DNA is present to check it. The CDR3 is made up of 16 amino acids. The germline V gene encodes CDR1 LGHDT and CDR2 YNNKEL (reference sequence). The CDR3 is CASSQTLGHLNTEAFF. The whole variable domain, remainder taken from reference TRBV3-1 and TRBJ1-1, is DTAVSQTPKYLVTQMGNDKSIKCEQNLGHDTMYWYKQDSKKFLKIMFSYNNKELIINETVPNRFSPKSPDKAHLNLHINSLELGDSAVYFCASSQTLGHLNTEAFFGQGTRLTVV.